The 10 T cell receptor beta chains below were found in one sample sequenced in a study of cytomegalovirus exposure and HLA in healthy donors. The PCR ran on 60 Vbeta and 13 Jbeta primers. The method was immunoSEQ multiplex PCR; TCRdb's version includes in-frame clones alone and lacks a portion of them. In the table there are 150,000 to 200,000 clones, around 86% of which are singletons. Material for sequencing was PBMCs. The receptors here all came from a woman aged 18-29 years in good health and CMV-seronegative.

About this clone: One end of the junction does not line up with germline, which may come from a read error. The same CDR3 is also encoded by other DNA sequences in this sample. This sequence joins TRBV30 and TRBJ1-5, with 7 bases lining up with TRBD1. CDR1 and CDR2 from the germline V gene are GTSNPN and SVGIG (reference sequence). The CDR3 sequence is 14 residues long. CDR3 bases: TGTGCCTGGAGCCGTTGGACAGGCAATCAGCCCCAGCACTTT. Encoded protein: CAWSRWTGNQPQHF.

This sequence joins TRBV6-5 and TRBJ1-2; D uncertain. The CDR3 extends over 16 amino acids. The germline gives CDR1 MNHEY, CDR2 SVGAGI. Trimming stripped 0 bases from V and 1 base from J, with 12 bases between. The CDR3 coding sequence is TGTGCCAGCAGTTACTCGAGGCCAGAGCTTAACTATGGCTACACCTTC. Protein sequence: CASSYSRPELNYGYTF.

The chain is built from TRBV4-3 and TRBJ2-1, with TRBD2 as a possible D gene (7 bases). Trimming removed 0 bases from V and 8 bases from J, with 29 bases in between. The CDR3 sequence is 20 residues long. CDR1 and CDR2 from the germline V gene are LGHNA and YSLEER. The CDR3 region is CASSQDAYSSGVVTGYEQFF. DNA for the CDR3: TGCGCCAGCAGCCAAGACGCCTACTCTAGCGGAGTGGTCACAGGGTATGAGCAGTTCTTC.

Regarding this clone: Its ends do not fully match the called genes, so a read error is possible. The chain employs TRBV7-9 and TRBJ1-1, with 7 bases fitting TRBD1. Per the germline V gene, CDR1 is SEHNR and CDR2 is FQNEAQ (reference sequence). The CDR3 is made up of 17 amino acids. The CDR3 loop reads CSSSPPYPAGGLAEAFF. CDR3 nucleotide sequence: TGTTCCAGCAGCCCCCCGTACCCGGCAGGGGGTTTGGCTGAAGCTTTCTTT.

This clone was counted once. The V and J genes are TRBV6-1 and TRBJ1-1; D gene unclear. The V end lost 8 bases, the J end lost 8 bases, and 12 bases lay between the germline ends. Germline V gene lookup returns CDR1 MNHNS and CDR2 SASEGT. This CDR3 is 11 amino acids long. CDR3 nucleotides: TGTGCCAGCCTTGAAGGCCGGGAAGCTTTCTTT. Translation gives CASLEGREAFF.

The gene calls are TRBV7-9 and TRBJ2-5; 12 bases are a match to TRBD2. The CDR3 extends over 17 amino acids. V was clipped by 0 bases and J by 6 bases; unmatched bases: 8. Germline V lookup: CDR1 SEHNR, CDR2 FQNEAQ (reference sequence). CDR3 sequence: CASSLASSGRALKTQYF. The CDR3 DNA reads as TGTGCCAGCAGCTTAGCTTCTAGCGGGAGGGCCCTCAAGACCCAGTACTTC.

The chain links TRBV2 to TRBJ2-3, with TRBD1 matching 8 bases. V gave up 3 bases and J gave up 0 bases; unmatched junction bases: 2. Germline lookup yields CDR1 SNHLY and CDR2 FYNNEI. This CDR3 is built from 15 residues. The CDR3 DNA follows: TGTGCCAGCAGTGAGGACAGGGCTAGCACAGATACGCAGTATTTT. It specifies CASSEDRASTDTQYF.

This chain uses TRBV9 with TRBJ2-5; D might be TRBD1 (5 bases). Germline V gene lookup returns CDR1 SGDLS and CDR2 YYNGEE. V gave up 0 bases and J gave up 4 bases, with 10 bases separating them. The CDR3 is 14 amino acids. CDR3 loop: CASSVAPGSETQYF. CDR3 bases: TGTGCCAGCAGCGTAGCTCCAGGGTCAGAGACCCAGTACTTC.

The rearrangement links TRBV25-1 to TRBJ1-6; tentatively, D is TRBD1 (5 bases). Germline V gives CDR1 MGHDK, CDR2 SYGVNS. Trimming left V 2 bases short and J 10 bases short, with 9 bases between. CDR3 length equals 13 residues. The CDR3 sequence is CASSEGGDSPLHF. As DNA, the CDR3 is TGTGCCAGCAGTGAAGGCGGGGACTCACCCCTCCACTTT.

V gene TRBV2 combines with J gene TRBJ1-1, with D hard to call. The V end lost 9 bases, the J end lost 2 bases, and 10 bases lay between the germline ends. Germline CDR1 reads SNHLY; CDR2 reads FYNNEI. This CDR3 has 12 amino acids. The CDR3 DNA sequence: TGTGCCAGTGGAGAGGAAAACACTGAAGCTTTCTTT. As protein: CASGEENTEAFF. Full variable domain (outside the CDR3, taken from reference TRBV2 and TRBJ1-1): EPEVTQTPSHQVTQMGQEVILRCVPISNHLYFYWYRQILGQKVEFLVSFYNNEISEKSEIFDDQFSVERPDGSNFTLKIRSTKLEDSAMYFCASGEENTEAFFGQGTRLTVV.